This T cell receptor beta chain derives from a study of cytomegalovirus exposure and HLA in healthy donors. Study at large: Assignment to the Caucasian-associated ancestry cluster applied to less than 85% of the roughly 420 genotyped donors. Whole-study results and caveats: The listing of 160 or so TCR beta chains classed them as cytomegalovirus-associated. Accurate predictions that matched the HLA-A and HLA-B alleles of most subjects were reportedly made from TCR beta sequences.

The PCR employed 60 Vbeta primers together with 13 Jbeta primers. Only in-frame clones appear in the TCRdb table, and some are missing; sequencing was by immunoSEQ multiplex PCR. This table holds about 39,000 clones. Turning to this clone: Its antigen is as yet unknown.

Sequencing was carried out using PBMCs. The TCR originated in a woman in her 30s in good health and CMV-seropositive.

In nucleotides, the CDR3 is TGTGCCAGCAGCTCCCCGCGGCCTCGAGTAGCCAAAAACATTCAGTACTTC. This encodes CASSSPRPRVAKNIQYF. This chain links TRBV13 with TRBJ2-4; no clear D. The CDR3 sequence is 17 residues long. Germline V lookup: CDR1 PRHDT, CDR2 FYEKMQ (reference sequence). Trimming shortened V by 4 bases and J by 0 bases, and 16 bases separated the two germline ends.